These 21 T cell receptor beta chains originate from one sample sequenced in a study of patients and donors after allogeneic stem cell transplantation. One entry per CDR3 protein results from TCRdb running MiXCR on the RT-PCR reads. This table has about a million distinct CDR3 sequences, over 15% appearing once. Material for sequencing was blood, either unsorted or a sorted T cell fraction (not recorded which). The receptors stem from a human donor who was either an allogeneic HSCT recipient or a stem cell or donor lymphocyte infusion donor (not recorded which). It is not recorded whose cells these are; they may come from a transplant donor.

The rearrangement uses TRBV12-3 or TRBV12-4 and TRBJ1-2, with 7 positions matching TRBD1. Trimming removed 7 bases from V and 1 base from J; junction bases left unmatched: 6. The CDR3 has 14 amino acids. The CDR3 protein is CASTRDRLNYGYTF. CDR3 nucleotide sequence: TGTGCCAGCACCAGGGACAGACTTAACTATGGCTACACCTTC.

V is TRBV20-1 and J is TRBJ2-5, with D possibly being TRBD2 (6 bases). This CDR3 contains 16 residues. The germline CDR1 and CDR2 sequences are DFQATT and SNEGSKA (reference sequence). V was clipped by 0 bases and J by 5 bases, with 19 bases between them. Here the CDR3 DNA reads TGCAGTGCTAGAGATCGACTAGTAGGGCTCGGGGAGACCCAGTACTTC. This translates into CSARDRLVGLGETQYF.

The gene calls are TRBV27 and TRBJ1-1; D call uncertain. The CDR3 totals 16 residues. CDR1 and CDR2 from the germline V gene are MNHEY and SMNVEV (reference sequence). Trimming stripped 0 bases from V and 1 base from J, with 12 bases between. CDR3: CASSLSKGGKNTEAFF. In DNA form, the CDR3 reads TGTGCCAGCAGTTTATCGAAAGGAGGGAAGAACACTGAAGCTTTCTTT.

This chain's CDR3 is CASSSGSPNQPQHF. The CDR3 nucleotides are TGTGCCAGCAGTTCGGGCAGCCCCAATCAGCCCCAGCATTTT. The chain links TRBV27 to TRBJ1-5; no clear D. Germline values: CDR1 MNHEY, CDR2 SMNVEV (reference sequence). V shed 4 bases and J shed 3 bases, with 10 bases lying between them. The CDR3 contains 14 residues.

This clonotype was seen ten or more times. The chain employs TRBV12-3 or TRBV12-4 and TRBJ2-3; D may be TRBD2 (5 bases). V gave up 2 bases and J gave up 4 bases, with 10 bases separating them. The CDR3 extends over 14 amino acids. CDR3 amino acids: CASSLSQRADTQYF. CDR3 in DNA: TGTGCCAGCAGTTTAAGTCAGAGGGCAGATACGCAGTATTTT.

The chain has TRBV9 and TRBJ1-1, with 7 nucleotides matching TRBD1. There are 14 residues in the CDR3. Looked up from germline, CDR1 is SGDLS and CDR2 is YYNGEE. Trimming removed 2 bases from V and 3 bases from J; junction bases left unmatched: 4. The CDR3 sequence is CASSVQGEDTEAFF. The CDR3, as DNA: TGTGCCAGCAGCGTGCAGGGGGAGGACACTGAAGCTTTCTTT.

With regard to this clonotype: A much larger clonotype is one base distant, so this may be a read error. V gene TRBV4-1 combines with J gene TRBJ2-3; a possible D gene is TRBD1 (5 bases). This CDR3 spans 14 amino acids. Trimming took 3 bases from V and 5 from J, leaving 12 bases between them. Germline assignment: CDR1 MGHRA and CDR2 YSYEKL. Here the CDR3 DNA reads TGCGCCAGCAGCCAGCTCCAGGGCAGAGATACGCAGTATTTT. This gives the protein CASSQLQGRDTQYF.

This sequence joins TRBV6-2 or TRBV6-3 and TRBJ2-7; TRBD1 agrees at 10 bases. Germline lookup yields CDR1 MNHEY and CDR2 SVGEGT. The CDR3 covers 14 residues. V was pared by 10 bases and J by 5 bases, with 11 bases of the junction left unmatched. The CDR3 loop is CATGSRDRGHEQYF. CDR3 nucleotide sequence: TGTGCCACCGGTTCCCGGGACAGGGGCCACGAGCAGTACTTC.

A few counts support this clonotype. The chain joins TRBV5-1 to TRBJ2-3; 9 bases agree with TRBD1. The junction had 10 bases not matched to a gene; V was cut back by 7 bases and J by 4 bases. Germline V CDR1 and CDR2: SGHRS, YFSETQ. The CDR3 spans 15 residues. Here the CDR3 DNA reads TGCGCCAGCGGACAGGGGATTAAAGGAGCAGATACGCAGTATTTT. Translation gives CASGQGIKGADTQYF.

This clonotype has more than one count but fewer than ten. J is TRBJ2-1 and V is TRBV20-1, with TRBD2 matching over 9 bases. V was clipped by 3 bases and J by 8 bases; unmatched bases: 17. The CDR3 loop spans 17 amino acids. In germline, CDR1 is DFQATT, CDR2 SNEGSKA (reference sequence). CDR3 sequence (DNA): TGCAGTGCTAGGGGACAGCTCGCCGGGACTAGCAATCATGAGCAGTTCTTC. Translating gives CSARGQLAGTSNHEQFF.

This chain links TRBV6-1 with TRBJ1-1; a weak D match, TRBD1 (5 bases). This CDR3 has 15 amino acids. V gave up 1 base and J gave up 5 bases, with 14 bases separating them. The germline gives CDR1 MNHNS, CDR2 SASEGT. The CDR3: CASSEGLGLRTEAFF. The DNA for the CDR3 is TGTGCCAGCAGTGAAGGGTTGGGACTAAGGACTGAAGCTTTCTTT.

This chain uses TRBV12-5 with TRBJ2-7, with D maybe TRBD2 (6 bases). V was trimmed by 6 bases and J by 4 bases, leaving 13 bases between them. This CDR3 region has 13 residues. Germline CDR1 LGHNT, CDR2 FRNRAP. The CDR3 loop is CASGLATGYEQYF. CDR3 DNA: TGTGCTAGTGGACTAGCAACAGGTTACGAGCAGTACTTC.

The chain has TRBV20-1 and TRBJ2-7; 9 bases map to TRBD2. Trimming removed 3 bases from V and 4 bases from J; junction bases left unmatched: 4. CDR1 DFQATT and CDR2 SNEGSKA come from the germline V gene (reference sequence). The CDR3 totals 13 residues. CDR3 sequence: CSARGTSTYEQYF. The DNA of the CDR3 is TGCAGTGCTAGGGGGACTAGCACGTACGAGCAGTACTTC.

The chain employs TRBV9 and TRBJ1-4, with D tentatively TRBD1 (6 bases). Germline values: CDR1 SGDLS, CDR2 YYNGEE. The V and J ends lost 7 bases and 1 base respectively, with 11 bases between them. The CDR3 is 14 amino acids. CDR3 in amino acids: CASAARGTNEKLFF. The CDR3 region has the DNA TGTGCCAGCGCTGCCAGGGGAACTAATGAAAAACTGTTTTTT.

The V and J genes are TRBV20-1 and TRBJ2-1, with unresolved D. With 0 bases removed from V and 8 bases from J, the gap between germline ends came to 14 bases. Germline V gene sequence: CDR1 DFQATT, CDR2 SNEGSKA (reference sequence). The CDR3 has 14 amino acids. The CDR3 nucleotides are TGCAGTGCTAGAGATGGGGTAGGATTGGATGAGCAGTTCTTC. Amino acid sequence: CSARDGVGLDEQFF.

V and J are TRBV5-1 and TRBJ1-3; D remains unclear. CDR1 SGHRS and CDR2 YFSETQ come from the germline V gene. Trimming took off 0 bases at V and 0 bases at J, with 7 bases between the two ends. This CDR3 has 15 residues. CDR3 sequence: CASSLESASGNTIYF. The DNA for the CDR3 is TGCGCCAGCAGCTTGGAGTCAGCCTCTGGAAACACCATATATTTT.

This clonotype was observed a handful of times. The chain recombines TRBV11-3 with TRBJ2-1, with 8 nucleotides matching TRBD1. Germline CDR1 reads SGHNT; CDR2 reads YENEEA. The CDR3 length is 17 residues. V was pared by 2 bases and J by 4 bases, with 10 bases of the junction left unmatched. CDR3 in amino acids: CASSLHAGTGIYNEQFF. CDR3 DNA sequence: TGTGCCAGCAGCTTACATGCCGGGACAGGAATATACAATGAGCAGTTCTTC. Full variable domain (remainder filled in from reference TRBV11-3 and TRBJ2-1): EAGVVQSPRYKIIEKKQPVAFWCNPISGHNTLYWYLQNLGQGPELLIRYENEEAVDDSQLPKDRFSAERLKGVDSTLKIQPAELGDSAVYLCASSLHAGTGIYNEQFFGPGTRLTVL.

This clonotype was seen a few times. The chain is built from TRBV2 and TRBJ2-7, with TRBD1 identical over 10 bases. The CDR3 loop spans 13 amino acids. From germline, CDR1 is SNHLY and CDR2 FYNNEI. With 8 bases clipped from V and 8 bases from J, the junction kept 9 bases outside the gene matches. CDR3 nucleotide sequence: TGTGCCAGCGGACGCCCGGGACAGGGGAAGCAGTACTTC. Amino acids: CASGRPGQGKQYF.

This clonotype was found a few times. CDR3 DNA: TGTGCCAGCAGCCCGGCTGGAAAGTACAATGAGCAGTTCTTC. Residues: CASSPAGKYNEQFF. The chain links TRBV7-3 to TRBJ2-1; D uncertain. Trimming took off 5 bases at V and 4 bases at J, with 12 bases between the two ends. The CDR3 is 14 amino acids. Per the germline V gene, CDR1 is SGHTA and CDR2 is FQGTGA.

This clonotype was counted a few times. The chain joins TRBV5-1 to TRBJ2-7, with 9 nucleotides matching TRBD1. The CDR3 extends over 18 amino acids. V shed 0 bases and J 4 bases; nucleotides not matched to a gene: 14. Germline values: CDR1 SGHRS, CDR2 YFSETQ. Here the CDR3 reads CASSLGDREKRRGYEQYF. The CDR3 DNA follows: TGCGCCAGCAGCTTGGGGGACAGGGAAAAGAGACGAGGGTACGAGCAGTACTTC.

Here the CDR3 reads CASSFWRGGQETQYF. CDR3 DNA sequence: TGTGCCAGCAGTTTCTGGCGGGGGGGGCAAGAGACCCAGTACTTC. V and J are TRBV27 and TRBJ2-5; 9 bases agree with TRBD2. V gave up 3 bases and J gave up 2 bases; unmatched junction bases: 4. CDR3 length: 15 amino acids. CDR1 MNHEY and CDR2 SMNVEV come from the germline V gene (reference sequence).